Listed here are 21 T cell receptor beta chains from one sample, sequenced in a study of cytomegalovirus exposure and HLA in healthy donors. Researchers ran the PCR with 60 Vbeta and 13 Jbeta primers. Profiling relied on immunoSEQ multiplex PCR, and the TCRdb table lists in-frame clones only, not all of them. The profile covers about 120,000 clones, with roughly 80% appearing a single time and more than 1.4% taken by the ten largest. Sequencing was done on a sample of PBMCs. These receptors were taken from a woman between 18 and 29 years old in good health and CMV-seronegative.

The CDR3 sequence: CASSLGTGSYNSPLHF. The CDR3 DNA reads TGTGCCAGCAGCCTAGGGACTGGGTCCTATAATTCACCCCTCCACTTT. The rearrangement uses TRBV5-4 and TRBJ1-6; D is perhaps TRBD1 (5 bases). The V end was cut by 4 bases, the J end by 1 base, with 12 bases between. CDR1 and CDR2 from the germline V gene are SGHNT and YYREEE (reference sequence). This CDR3 contains 16 residues.

This clone turned up a few times. The chain joins TRBV5-1 to TRBJ1-3; 7 bases align to TRBD1. Germline lookup yields CDR1 SGHRS and CDR2 YFSETQ. V trimming: 1 base; J trimming: 4 bases; junction bases outside the gene matches: 5. This CDR3 has 15 residues. The CDR3 loop is CASSLLQGGGNTIYF. For the CDR3, the DNA is TGCGCCAGCAGCTTGCTCCAGGGGGGAGGAAACACCATATATTTT. Looking up the rest from reference TRBV5-1 and TRBJ1-3 gives the full variable domain: KAGVTQTPRYLIKTRGQQVTLSCSPISGHRSVSWYQQTPGQGLQFLFEYFSETQRNKGNFPGRFSGRQFSNSRSEMNVSTLELGDSALYLCASSLLQGGGNTIYFGEGSWLTVV.

This clone was found once. The CDR3 DNA reads as TGTGCCAGCAGCTTTACAGGATCTCAGCCCCAGCATTTT. It encodes CASSFTGSQPQHF. The V gene is TRBV7-9, the J gene TRBJ1-5, with a weak D call TRBD1 (5 bases). CDR3 length equals 13 residues. Germline CDR1 and CDR2: SEHNR and FQNEAQ (reference sequence). The ends were cut back, 3 bases at V and 6 bases at J, with 9 bases in the middle. The full variable domain, with the rest looked up from reference TRBV7-9 and TRBJ1-5, is DTGVSQNPRHKITKRGQNVTFRCDPISEHNRLYWYRQTLGQGPEFLTYFQNEAQLEKSRLLSDRFSAERPKGSFSTLEIQRTEQGDSAMYLCASSFTGSQPQHFGDGTRLSIL.

In its sample, this clone was seen once. The chain joins TRBV27 to TRBJ2-7; 8 nucleotides line up with TRBD1. The junction had 2 bases not matched to a gene; V was cut back by 4 bases and J by 0 bases. CDR3 length equals 14 residues. The germline gives CDR1 MNHEY, CDR2 SMNVEV (reference sequence). The CDR3 DNA sequence: TGTGCCAGCAGTTACAGGGGGTACTCCTACGAGCAGTACTTC. Translation gives CASSYRGYSYEQYF.

This chain links TRBV27 with TRBJ2-1; 9 nucleotides agree with TRBD1. The CDR3 loop spans 16 amino acids. CDR1 MNHEY and CDR2 SMNVEV come from the germline V gene (reference sequence). Trimming cost V 5 bases and J 4 bases; bases outside gene matches: 9. CDR3 sequence reads: CASSRGTGTGYNEQFF. For the CDR3, the DNA is TGTGCCAGCAGTCGTGGAACCGGGACAGGGTACAATGAGCAGTTCTTC.

The rearrangement links TRBV2 to TRBJ2-5, with D perhaps TRBD1 (7 bases). The CDR3 spans 15 residues. Germline CDR1 is SNHLY and CDR2 is FYNNEI. The germline V and J ends were trimmed by 8 bases and 1 base, with 17 bases remaining between them. The chain's CDR3 is CASVGGTAVQETQYF. As DNA, the CDR3 is TGTGCCAGCGTAGGCGGGACAGCGGTCCAAGAGACCCAGTACTTC.

CDR3 residues: CASSESSGNTEAFF. The CDR3, as DNA: TGTGCCAGCAGTGAATCGTCAGGGAACACTGAAGCTTTCTTT. V is TRBV2 and J is TRBJ1-1; no reliable D call. Germline CDR1 is SNHLY and CDR2 is FYNNEI. The V end lost 2 bases, the J end lost 1 base, and 8 bases lay between the germline ends. This CDR3 comprises 14 residues.

This rearrangement joins TRBV19 to TRBJ1-1; D is possibly TRBD1 (5 bases). V lost 10 bases and J lost 1, with 16 bases in between. CDR3 size: 14 residues. CDR1 and CDR2 from the germline V gene are LNHDA and SQIVND (reference sequence). The CDR3: CATSGSGKNTEAFF. The DNA of the CDR3 is TGTGCCACCTCAGGGTCGGGTAAGAACACTGAAGCTTTCTTT. Full variable domain (outside the CDR3, taken from reference TRBV19 and TRBJ1-1): DGGITQSPKYLFRKEGQNVTLSCEQNLNHDAMYWYRQDPGQGLRLIYYSQIVNDFQKGDIAEGYSVSREKKESFPLTVTSAQKNPTAFYLCATSGSGKNTEAFFGQGTRLTVV.

The table lists this clone with a count of one. The CDR3 sequence is CASSSRTGVLAGELFF. In DNA, the CDR3 is TGTGCCAGCAGTTCCAGGACAGGGGTTTTGGCCGGGGAGCTGTTTTTT. The gene calls are TRBV6-4 and TRBJ2-2, with 9 bases that match TRBD1. The CDR3 loop spans 16 amino acids. Germline trimming cut 5 bases from V and 6 bases from J; bases unmatched to any gene: 10. Germline loops: CDR1 MRHNA, CDR2 SNTAGT.

The chain links TRBV10-2 to TRBJ1-2; tentative D call: TRBD1 (6 bases). The CDR3 is 14 amino acids. Germline lookup yields CDR1 WSHSY and CDR2 SAAADI. V lost 1 base and J lost 4, with 10 bases in between. In DNA form, the CDR3 reads TGCGCCAGCAGTGAGTACGGGACATTCTATGGCTACACCTTC. Its protein is CASSEYGTFYGYTF.

The rearrangement links TRBV5-6 to TRBJ1-5; maybe TRBD1 (6 bases). The germline gives CDR1 SGHDT, CDR2 YYEEEE. CDR3 size: 16 residues. Trimming stripped 0 bases from V and 0 bases from J, with 10 bases between. CDR3 nucleotide sequence: TGTGCCAGCAGCTTGGGGGGGCCGAATAGCAATCAGCCCCAGCATTTT. Translated, it gives CASSLGGPNSNQPQHF.

The rearrangement joins TRBV2 to TRBJ1-5; TRBD1 matches at 11 bases. Losses at the gene ends were 6 bases for V and 5 bases for J; bases not matched to a gene: 6. CDR1 is SNHLY, CDR2 FYNNEI, per germline. The CDR3 is 15 residues long. This CDR3 reads CASRGQGVNHQPQHF. CDR3 nucleotides: TGTGCCAGCAGGGGACAGGGGGTAAACCATCAGCCCCAGCATTTT. Together with reference TRBV2 and TRBJ1-5, the CDR3 gives the full variable domain: EPEVTQTPSHQVTQMGQEVILRCVPISNHLYFYWYRQILGQKVEFLVSFYNNEISEKSEIFDDQFSVERPDGSNFTLKIRSTKLEDSAMYFCASRGQGVNHQPQHFGDGTRLSIL.

This clone was observed once. The V call is TRBV5-3, the J call TRBJ1-1, with a weak D call TRBD1 (5 bases). TRBV5-3 qualifies as an ORF whose function is uncertain. The germline V and J ends were trimmed by 5 bases and 5 bases, with 7 bases remaining between them. The CDR3 is 11 amino acids. CDR3 loop: CARRGGTEAFF. CDR3 coding DNA: TGTGCCAGAAGGGGGGGGACTGAAGCTTTCTTT.

The chain uses TRBV5-4 and TRBJ2-7; D remains unclear. Trimming shortened V by 0 bases and J by 1 base, and 11 bases separated the two germline ends. CDR3 size: 15 residues. Germline V gives CDR1 SGHNT, CDR2 YYREEE (reference sequence). DNA of the CDR3: TGTGCCAGCAGCTTGGCTCGGTACGGGTCCTACGAGCAGTACTTC. It translates to CASSLARYGSYEQYF. Looking up the rest from reference TRBV5-4 and TRBJ2-7 gives the full variable domain: ETGVTQSPTHLIKTRGQQVTLRCSSQSGHNTVSWYQQALGQGPQFIFQYYREEENGRGNFPPRFSGLQFPNYSSELNVNALELDDSALYLCASSLARYGSYEQYFGPGTRLTVT.

This chain joins TRBV18 and TRBJ1-2; 7 bases are shared with TRBD1. J was trimmed by 6 bases and V by 2 bases; bases with no gene match: 3. This CDR3 has 13 residues. CDR1 and CDR2 from the germline V gene are KGHSH and LQKENI. In nucleotides, the CDR3 is TGTGCCAGCTCACCAGACAGGGAGGATGGCTACACCTTC. The encoded protein is CASSPDREDGYTF.

The genes are TRBV5-1 and TRBJ1-1, with TRBD1 matching over 9 bases. Unmatched junction bases numbered 8, after V lost 8 bases and J lost 0 bases. Germline CDR1 reads SGHRS; CDR2 reads YFSETQ. CDR3 size: 15 residues. In DNA form, the CDR3 reads TGCGCCAGTTCCCGGGACAGGGCAGTGAACACTGAAGCTTTCTTT. Residues: CASSRDRAVNTEAFF.

The chain employs TRBV4-2 and TRBJ1-2; D possibly corresponds to TRBD1 (6 bases). Trimming took off 0 bases at V and 3 bases at J, with 17 bases between the two ends. Germline V CDR1 and CDR2: LGHNA, YNFKEQ. The CDR3 runs to 17 residues. The CDR3 DNA sequence: TGTGCCAGCAGCCAAGATGGGGGCAGGGCTGGAGACTATGGCTACACCTTC. Translated, it gives CASSQDGGRAGDYGYTF.

This chain joins TRBV30 and TRBJ2-5, with 10 positions matching TRBD1. Trimming took 7 bases from V and 2 from J; bases not matched to a gene: 10. Germline values: CDR1 GTSNPN, CDR2 SVGIG (reference sequence). This CDR3 has 15 residues. CDR3 coding DNA: TGTGCCTACCGACAGGGGGCGTATACACAAGAGACCCAGTACTTC. It is translated as CAYRQGAYTQETQYF.

The V and J genes are TRBV7-2 and TRBJ2-3; D gene unclear. Trimming took off 5 bases at V and 6 bases at J, with 12 bases between the two ends. Germline-derived CDR1 and CDR2 are SGHTA and FQGNSA. The CDR3 is 13 residues long. In nucleotides, the CDR3 is TGTGCCAGCAGCCTAACCTTCGGGGATACGCAGTATTTT. This translates into CASSLTFGDTQYF. The entire variable domain, with the rest obtained from reference TRBV7-2 and TRBJ2-3, is as follows: GAGVSQSPSNKVTEKGKDVELRCDPISGHTALYWYRQSLGQGLEFLIYFQGNSAPDKSGLPSDRFSAERTGGSVSTLTIQRTQQEDSAVYLCASSLTFGDTQYFGPGTRLTVL.

The chain couples TRBV27 to TRBJ1-1; no clear D gene. Germline V lookup: CDR1 MNHEY, CDR2 SMNVEV (reference sequence). V was shortened by 5 bases and J by 1 base, with 11 bases between the two germline ends. The CDR3 totals 14 residues. CDR3 in amino acids: CASSPHRANTEAFF. CDR3 sequence (DNA): TGTGCCAGCAGTCCTCACAGAGCGAACACTGAAGCTTTCTTT.

V and J are TRBV5-1 and TRBJ1-1; D is perhaps TRBD1 (6 bases). Per germline, CDR1 SGHRS and CDR2 YFSETQ. The CDR3 covers 14 residues. Trimming shortened V by 0 bases and J by 2 bases, and 8 bases separated the two germline ends. The CDR3 loop is CASSLGTANTEAFF. DNA for the CDR3: TGCGCCAGCAGCTTGGGGACAGCCAACACTGAAGCTTTCTTT.